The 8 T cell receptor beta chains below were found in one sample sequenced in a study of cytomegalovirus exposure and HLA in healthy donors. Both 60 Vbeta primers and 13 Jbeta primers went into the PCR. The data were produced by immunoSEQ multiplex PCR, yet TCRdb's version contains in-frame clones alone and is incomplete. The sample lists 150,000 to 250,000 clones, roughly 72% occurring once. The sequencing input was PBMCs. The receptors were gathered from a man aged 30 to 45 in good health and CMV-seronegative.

The CDR3 region is CASSVTGVHPGELFF. The CDR3 nucleotides read TGTGCCAGCAGCGTTACCGGGGTACACCCCGGGGAGCTGTTTTTT. The chain employs TRBV13 and TRBJ2-2; D might be TRBD2 (5 bases). With 5 bases removed from V and 6 bases from J, the gap between germline ends came to 16 bases. CDR3 length: 15 residues. Germline V gene sequence: CDR1 PRHDT, CDR2 FYEKMQ (reference sequence). The full variable domain, rest sourced from reference TRBV13 and TRBJ2-2, is AAGVIQSPRHLIKEKRETATLKCYPIPRHDTVYWYQQGPGQDPQFLISFYEKMQSDKGSIPDRFSAQQFSDYHSELNMSSLELGDSALYFCASSVTGVHPGELFFGEGSRLTVL.

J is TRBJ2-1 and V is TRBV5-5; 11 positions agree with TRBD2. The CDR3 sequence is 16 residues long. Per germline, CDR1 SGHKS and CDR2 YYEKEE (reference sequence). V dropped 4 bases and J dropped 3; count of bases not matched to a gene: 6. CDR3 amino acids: CASSPGTSGYYNEQFF. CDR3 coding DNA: TGTGCCAGCAGCCCCGGGACTAGCGGATACTACAATGAGCAGTTCTTC.

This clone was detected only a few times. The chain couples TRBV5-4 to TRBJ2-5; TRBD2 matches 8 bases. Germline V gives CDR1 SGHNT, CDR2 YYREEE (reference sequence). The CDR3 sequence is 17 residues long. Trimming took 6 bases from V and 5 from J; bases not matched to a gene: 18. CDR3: CASKVGTSGRRDETQYF. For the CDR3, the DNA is TGTGCCAGCAAGGTCGGGACAAGCGGGAGAAGGGACGAGACCCAGTACTTC.

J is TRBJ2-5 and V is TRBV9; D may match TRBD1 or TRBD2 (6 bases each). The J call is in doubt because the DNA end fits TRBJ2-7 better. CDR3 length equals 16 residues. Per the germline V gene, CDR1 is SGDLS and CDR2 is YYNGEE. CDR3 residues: CASSAGSGGGSYEQYF. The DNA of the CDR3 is TGTGCCAGCAGCGCCGGGTCCGGAGGGGGCTCCTACGAGCAGTACTTC.

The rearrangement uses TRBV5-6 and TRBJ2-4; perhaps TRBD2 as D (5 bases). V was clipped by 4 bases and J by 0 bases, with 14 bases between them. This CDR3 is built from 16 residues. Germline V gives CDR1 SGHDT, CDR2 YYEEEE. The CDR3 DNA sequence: TGTGCCAGCAGCCGCACGTCGGGGTTAGCCAAAAACATTCAGTACTTC. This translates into CASSRTSGLAKNIQYF.

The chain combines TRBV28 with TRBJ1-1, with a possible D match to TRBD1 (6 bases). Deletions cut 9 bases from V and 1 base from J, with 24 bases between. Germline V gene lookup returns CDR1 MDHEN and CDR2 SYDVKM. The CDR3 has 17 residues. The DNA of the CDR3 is TGTGCCAGAAGGCGGGCGGGGGCGCATCTCGCGAACACTGAAGCTTTCTTT. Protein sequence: CARRRAGAHLANTEAFF. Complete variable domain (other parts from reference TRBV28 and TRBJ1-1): DVKVTQSSRYLVKRTGEKVFLECVQDMDHENMFWYRQDPGLGLRLIYFSYDVKMKEKGDIPEGYSVSREKKERFSLILESASTNQTSMYLCARRRAGAHLANTEAFFGQGTRLTVV.

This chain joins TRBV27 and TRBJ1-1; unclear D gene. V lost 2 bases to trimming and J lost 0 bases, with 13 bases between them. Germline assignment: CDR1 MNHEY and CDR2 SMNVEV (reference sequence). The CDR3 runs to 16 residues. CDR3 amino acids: CASSLVSSALNTEAFF. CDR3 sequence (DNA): TGTGCCAGCAGTTTAGTATCGAGTGCGTTGAACACTGAAGCTTTCTTT.

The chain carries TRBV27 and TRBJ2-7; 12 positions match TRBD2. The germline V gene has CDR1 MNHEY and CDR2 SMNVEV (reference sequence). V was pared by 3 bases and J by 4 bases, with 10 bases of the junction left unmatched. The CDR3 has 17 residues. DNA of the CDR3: TGTGCCAGCAGTTTGACGACGGGACTAGCGGGTGGGTACGAGCAGTACTTC. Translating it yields CASSLTTGLAGGYEQYF.